Listed below are T cell receptor beta chains from one sample, sequenced in a study of control samples from healthy donors and cancer patients. Assay used: immunoSEQ multiplex PCR; TCRdb lists only in-frame clones, some missing. The data hold about 140,000 clones, with 90% to 95% observed a single time. The specimen was blood. These TCRs come from a man aged 35-49 years in good health. The CDR3 runs from the conserved cysteine through the conserved F or W. The order of the fields is J gene, D gene, V gene, CDR3 protein. The D gene is left open where the match is weak.

TRBJ2-7,TRBD2,TRBV6-1,CASSEQDIRLASYEQYF
TRBJ2-7,TRBD2,TRBV27,CASSPRLAGGNAYEQYF
TRBJ1-5,TRBD1,TRBV5-6,CASSFGDSPQHF
TRBJ2-7,-,TRBV6-5,CASSYSSAGGGDEQYF
TRBJ2-7,-,TRBV7-2,CASSLEVWGQPYEQYF
TRBJ1-2,-,TRBV6-5,CASTRAGASYYGYTF
TRBJ1-3,TRBD1,TRBV5-5,CASSLRDSSGNTIYF
TRBJ2-6,-,TRBV7-8,CASSLLGRTGANVLTF
TRBJ1-6,TRBD1,TRBV27,CASSLSAGQGFSYNSPLHF
TRBJ2-1,TRBD2,TRBV7-8,CASSLAPSGGYRNEQFF
TRBJ2-1,TRBD1,TRBV6-5,CASRDRGGYNEQFF
TRBJ2-7,-,TRBV6-5,CATSPGYEQYF
TRBJ1-5,-,TRBV19,CASTRGGGNQPQHF
TRBJ2-1,TRBD1,TRBV30,CAWSAGGVGGDEQFF
TRBJ1-2,-,TRBV7-2,CASSLGSHDGYTF
TRBJ2-3,-,TRBV27,CASSLYGKGGDTQYF
TRBJ1-2,-,TRBV6-5,CASSSIPPYGYTF
TRBJ1-1,TRBD1,TRBV19,CASSIEAVQGKLNTEAFF
TRBJ2-1,-,TRBV5-1,CASSLEGRPAEQFF
TRBJ2-1,-,TRBV4-1,CASSQALKDNNEQFF
TRBJ2-7,-,TRBV5-6,CASSYSGSSSEQYF
TRBJ1-1,-,TRBV6-5,CASRSRGEAFF
TRBJ2-2,-,TRBV27,CASSSPTGELFF
TRBJ1-6,-,TRBV7-2,CASRWGLLSRGSPLHF
TRBJ1-1,-,TRBV6-6,CASSYQGNTEAFF
TRBJ1-5,-,TRBV2,CASIKSYSNQPQHF
TRBJ1-4,TRBD1,TRBV15,CATSTSGTGGQKLFF
TRBJ2-5,-,TRBV6-1,CASSESVRVGETQYF
TRBJ1-4,-,TRBV21-1,CASSKVNRLNEKLFF
TRBJ2-3,TRBD1,TRBV6-5,CASRQGNTDTQYF
TRBJ2-7,TRBD2,TRBV27,CASSPEERESPYEQYF
TRBJ1-3,-,TRBV11-2,CASNKLGSGNTIYF
TRBJ1-1,-,TRBV11-3,CASSLGTGTEAFF
TRBJ2-3,TRBD2,TRBV28,CASSLTAGVVDTQYF
TRBJ1-1,-,TRBV20-1,CSASPSTEAFF
TRBJ2-7,TRBD1,TRBV12-3/TRBV12-4,CASSAQGVYEQYF
TRBJ1-4,-,TRBV9,CASSVGGRATNEKLFF
TRBJ2-7,TRBD2,TRBV27,CASRLAGFYEQYF
TRBJ2-5,-,TRBV5-1,CASSYSGAWQETQYF
TRBJ2-3,-,TRBV4-1,CASSQGSGASTDTQYF
TRBJ2-7,-,TRBV27,CASSFGGFYEQYF
TRBJ1-5,-,TRBV24-1,CATSASGEHQPQHF
TRBJ2-2,-,TRBV28,CASGTGRNTGELFF
TRBJ1-2,TRBD1,TRBV6-2/TRBV6-3,CASSYPGQGGYGYTF
TRBJ1-5,-,TRBV2,CASSDQGSYQPQHF
TRBJ2-7,-,TRBV7-9,CASRVGVSGVLGEQYF
TRBJ1-2,-,TRBV6-5,CASSYSSWGDGYTF
TRBJ2-7,-,TRBV4-1,CASSQDGSGAYEQYF
TRBJ1-1,TRBD1,TRBV6-1,CASSEEWGGDRVNTEAFF
TRBJ2-2,-,TRBV7-2,CASSPGPLRGELFF
TRBJ2-7,-,TRBV6-5,CASSPKTRTSYEQYF
TRBJ1-5,-,TRBV28,CASAGRGRGDSPPQHF